The 2 T cell receptor beta chains below all came from one sample that was sequenced in a study of T cells after yellow fever vaccination. TCRdb reanalysed the 5' RACE reads using MiXCR and keeps one entry per CDR3 protein. The sample gives a few hundred thousand distinct CDR3 sequences, 4% of which show up once; 20% to 30% is in the top ten. Sequences were derived from PBMCs, sampled 5 days after the yellow fever booster vaccination. These receptors were collected from a man in his late teens or twenties who received the YFV17D yellow fever vaccine.

This clonotype was observed a few times. J is TRBJ2-7 and V is TRBV11-2; 8 nucleotides match TRBD1. The CDR3 sequence is 16 residues long. V shed 4 bases and J 3 bases; nucleotides not matched to a gene: 11. Germline V gives CDR1 SGHAT, CDR2 FQNNGV. The CDR3 reads CASSCDRGPSRYEQYF. Here the CDR3 DNA reads TGTGCCAGCAGCTGTGACAGGGGACCGTCCCGCTACGAGCAGTACTTC.

This clonotype came up a few times. This chain joins TRBV9 and TRBJ2-2; 7 nucleotides match TRBD1. CDR1 is SGDLS, CDR2 YYNGEE, per germline. The CDR3 totals 15 residues. Trimming removed 3 bases from V and 4 bases from J; junction bases left unmatched: 6. CDR3 DNA: TGTGCCAGCAGCGCCGACAGGGTGATCACCGGGGAGCTGTTTTTT. Translation gives CASSADRVITGELFF. Variable domain in full (rest from reference TRBV9 and TRBJ2-2): DSGVTQTPKHLITATGQRVTLRCSPRSGDLSVYWYQQSLDQGLQFLIQYYNGEERAKGNILERFSAQQFPDLHSELNLSSLELGDSALYFCASSADRVITGELFFGEGSRLTVL.